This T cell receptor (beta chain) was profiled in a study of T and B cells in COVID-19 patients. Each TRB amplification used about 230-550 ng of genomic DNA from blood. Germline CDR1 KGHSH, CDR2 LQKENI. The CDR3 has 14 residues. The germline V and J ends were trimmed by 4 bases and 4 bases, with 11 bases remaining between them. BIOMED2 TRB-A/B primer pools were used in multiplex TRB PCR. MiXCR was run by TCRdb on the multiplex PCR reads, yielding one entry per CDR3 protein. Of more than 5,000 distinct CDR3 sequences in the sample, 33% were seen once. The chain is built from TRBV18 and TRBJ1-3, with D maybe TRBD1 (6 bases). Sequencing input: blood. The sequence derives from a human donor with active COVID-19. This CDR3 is CASSRDTGGNTIYF. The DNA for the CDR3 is TGTGCCAGCTCACGGGATACAGGGGGAAACACCATATATTTT.